One and the same sample provided the 7 T cell receptor beta chains below, sequenced in a study of blood T cell repertoires in COVID-19. Libraries were prepared by immunoSEQ multiplex PCR; TCRdb keeps only in-frame clonotypes and omits some of them. The table records about 150,000 clones, roughly four fifths of them present only once. Sample: PBMCs or T cells enriched from blood (not recorded which). All receptors come from a woman in her 50s with acute COVID-19.

The table lists this clone with a few counts. V is TRBV7-2 and J is TRBJ1-2; 9 positions match TRBD1. In germline, CDR1 is SGHTA, CDR2 FQGNSA. The CDR3 totals 15 residues. The trim removed 0 bases at V and 7 bases at J, leaving 6 bases unmatched. The CDR3 DNA follows: TGTGCCAGCAGCTTAGCGGGGACAGGGTGGGGTGGCTACACCTTC. Translated, it gives CASSLAGTGWGGYTF.

The chain joins TRBV5-6 to TRBJ1-2, with D perhaps matching TRBD1 (6 bases). This CDR3 has 13 residues. V gave up 4 bases and J gave up 8 bases, with 15 bases separating them. Germline CDR1 is SGHDT and CDR2 is YYEEEE. CDR3 in DNA: TGTGCCAGCAGCGCGCGGGGGGCTAGAGGCTACACCTTC. Protein sequence: CASSARGARGYTF. Full variable domain (remainder filled in from reference TRBV5-6 and TRBJ1-2): DAGVTQSPTHLIKTRGQQVTLRCSPKSGHDTVSWYQQALGQGPQFIFQYYEEEERQRGNFPDRFSGHQFPNYSSELNVNALLLGDSALYLCASSARGARGYTFGSGTRLTVV.

The chain uses TRBV5-8 and TRBJ2-4, with 10 bases aligning to TRBD1. The CDR3 runs 17 residues. V lost 3 bases to trimming and J lost 0 bases; unmatched junction nucleotides: 6. In germline, CDR1 is SGHTS, CDR2 YDEGEE. The CDR3 protein is CASSSGTGELAKNIQYF. For the CDR3, the DNA is TGTGCCAGCAGCTCAGGGACAGGGGAATTAGCCAAAAACATTCAGTACTTC. Full variable domain (remainder filled in from reference TRBV5-8 and TRBJ2-4): EAGVTQSPTHLIKTRGQQATLRCSPISGHTSVYWYQQALGLGLQFLLWYDEGEERNRGNFPPRFSGRQFPNYSSELNVNALELEDSALYLCASSSGTGELAKNIQYFGAGTRLSVL.

The genes are TRBV24-1 and TRBJ2-1; 8 bases map to TRBD1. The CDR3 is 14 amino acids. Germline V lookup: CDR1 KGHDR, CDR2 SFDVKD. V dropped 7 bases and J dropped 3; count of bases not matched to a gene: 4. The CDR3 here is CATRGTGGYNEQFF. The CDR3 DNA sequence: TGTGCCACCAGGGGTACAGGGGGCTACAATGAGCAGTTCTTC.

About this clone itself: Other DNA sequences within the sample encode an identical CDR3. V gene TRBV3-1 (or the pseudogene TRBV3-2) combines with J gene TRBJ2-7, with TRBD1 identical over 10 bases. The CDR3 runs 13 residues. With V trimmed by 4 bases and J by 4 bases, 1 base remained unmatched. In germline, CDR1 is LGHDT, CDR2 YNNKEL (reference sequence). The CDR3 here is CASSRQGAYEQYF. CDR3 coding DNA: TGTGCCAGCAGCCGACAGGGGGCGTACGAGCAGTACTTC.

The rearrangement joins TRBV11-1 to TRBJ1-1; TRBD1 is a possible D gene (5 bases). V was trimmed by 4 bases and J by 3 bases, leaving 9 bases between them. The CDR3 loop spans 13 amino acids. Germline V gene lookup returns CDR1 SGHAT and CDR2 FQDESV (reference sequence). The CDR3 coding sequence is TGTGCCAGCAGCTGGCGGGGGGACACTGAAGCTTTCTTT. This encodes CASSWRGDTEAFF.

This chain links TRBV7-2 with TRBJ2-1, with a possible D match to TRBD2 (5 bases). The germline CDR1 and CDR2 sequences are SGHTA and FQGNSA. CDR3 length: 12 residues. Trimming left V 5 bases short and J 13 bases short, with 15 bases between. CDR3 coding DNA: TGTGCCAGCAGCCAACCTAGCCCTCATCAGTTCTTC. Its protein product is CASSQPSPHQFF.